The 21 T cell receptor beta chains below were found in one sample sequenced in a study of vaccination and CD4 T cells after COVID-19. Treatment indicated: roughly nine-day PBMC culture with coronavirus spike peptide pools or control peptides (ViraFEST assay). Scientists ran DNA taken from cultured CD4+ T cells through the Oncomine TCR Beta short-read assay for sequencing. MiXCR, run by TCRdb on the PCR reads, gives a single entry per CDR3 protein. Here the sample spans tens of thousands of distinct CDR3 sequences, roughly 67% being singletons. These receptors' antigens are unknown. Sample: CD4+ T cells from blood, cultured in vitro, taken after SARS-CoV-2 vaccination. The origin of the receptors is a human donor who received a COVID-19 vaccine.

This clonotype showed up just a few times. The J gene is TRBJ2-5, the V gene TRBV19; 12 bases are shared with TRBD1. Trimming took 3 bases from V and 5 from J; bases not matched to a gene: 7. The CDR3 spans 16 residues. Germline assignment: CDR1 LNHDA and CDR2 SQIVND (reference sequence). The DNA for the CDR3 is TGTGCCAGTAGTATTCCCGGGACAGGGGGCCGGGAGACCCAGTACTTC. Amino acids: CASSIPGTGGRETQYF.

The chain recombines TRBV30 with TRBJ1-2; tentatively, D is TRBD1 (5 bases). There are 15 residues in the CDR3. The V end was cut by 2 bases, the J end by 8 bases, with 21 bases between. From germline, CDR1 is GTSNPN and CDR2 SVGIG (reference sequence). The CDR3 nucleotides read TGTGCCTGGAGTCCACCGGGACTGACCTATTACGGCTACACCTTC. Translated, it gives CAWSPPGLTYYGYTF.

CDR3 in DNA: TGTGCCAGTAGCCCGGACAGGGGGCGGGAGTACTATGGCTACACCTTC. Residues: CASSPDRGREYYGYTF. The chain is built from TRBV19 and TRBJ1-2; 11 bases line up with TRBD1. Trimming removed 6 bases from V and 3 bases from J; junction bases left unmatched: 9. Germline loops: CDR1 LNHDA, CDR2 SQIVND (reference sequence). CDR3 length: 16 residues. Variable domain in full (rest from reference TRBV19 and TRBJ1-2): DGGITQSPKYLFRKEGQNVTLSCEQNLNHDAMYWYRQDPGQGLRLIYYSQIVNDFQKGDIAEGYSVSREKKESFPLTVTSAQKNPTAFYLCASSPDRGREYYGYTFGSGTRLTVV.

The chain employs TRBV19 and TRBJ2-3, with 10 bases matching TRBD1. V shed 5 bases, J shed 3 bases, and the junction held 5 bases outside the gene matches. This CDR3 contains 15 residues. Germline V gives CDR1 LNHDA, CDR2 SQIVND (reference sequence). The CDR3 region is CASSGRDRGTDTQYF. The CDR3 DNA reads TGTGCCAGTAGTGGCCGGGACAGGGGAACAGATACGCAGTATTTT.

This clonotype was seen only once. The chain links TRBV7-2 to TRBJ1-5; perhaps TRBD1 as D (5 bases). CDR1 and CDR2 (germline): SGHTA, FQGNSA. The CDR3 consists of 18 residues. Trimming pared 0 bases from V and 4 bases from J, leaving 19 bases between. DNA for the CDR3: TGTGCCAGCAGCTTAGCCCTCAGGGTTAGGGACGGTAATCAGCCCCAGCATTTT. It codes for CASSLALRVRDGNQPQHF.

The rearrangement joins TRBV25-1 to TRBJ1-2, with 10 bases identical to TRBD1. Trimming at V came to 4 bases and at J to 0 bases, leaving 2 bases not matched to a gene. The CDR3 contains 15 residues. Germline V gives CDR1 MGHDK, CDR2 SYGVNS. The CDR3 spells CASSADRGPNYGYTF. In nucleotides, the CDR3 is TGTGCCAGCAGTGCAGACAGGGGGCCTAACTATGGCTACACCTTC.

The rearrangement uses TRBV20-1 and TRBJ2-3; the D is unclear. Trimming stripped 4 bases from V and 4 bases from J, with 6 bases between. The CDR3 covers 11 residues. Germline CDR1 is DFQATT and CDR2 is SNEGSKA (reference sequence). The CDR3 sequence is CSAMISDTQYF. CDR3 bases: TGCAGTGCTATGATATCAGATACGCAGTATTTT.

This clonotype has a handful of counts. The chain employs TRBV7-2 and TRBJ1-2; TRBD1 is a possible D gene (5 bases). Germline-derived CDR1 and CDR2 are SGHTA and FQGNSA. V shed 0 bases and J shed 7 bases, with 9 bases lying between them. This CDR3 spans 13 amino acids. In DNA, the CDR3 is TGTGCCAGCAGCTTAGCAGGGAGGGGTGGCTACACCTTC. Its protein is CASSLAGRGGYTF.

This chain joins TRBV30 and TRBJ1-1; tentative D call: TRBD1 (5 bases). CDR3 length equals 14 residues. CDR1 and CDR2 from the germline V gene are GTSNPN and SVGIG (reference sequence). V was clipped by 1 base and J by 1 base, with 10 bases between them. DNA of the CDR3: TGTGCCTGGAGTGAAGGGACGGCGAACACTGAAGCTTTCTTT. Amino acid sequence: CAWSEGTANTEAFF. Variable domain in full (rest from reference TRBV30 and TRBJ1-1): SQTIHQWPATLVQPVGSPLSLECTVEGTSNPNLYWYRQAAGRGLQLLFYSVGIGQISSEVPQNLSASRPQDRQFILSSKKLLLSDSGFYLCAWSEGTANTEAFFGQGTRLTVV.

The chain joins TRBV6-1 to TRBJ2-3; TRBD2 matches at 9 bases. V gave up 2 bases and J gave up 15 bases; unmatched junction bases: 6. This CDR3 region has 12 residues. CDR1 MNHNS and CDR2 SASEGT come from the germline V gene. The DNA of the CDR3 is TGTGCCAGCAGTGAATCGTCGACTAGCGGTTATTTT. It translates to CASSESSTSGYF.

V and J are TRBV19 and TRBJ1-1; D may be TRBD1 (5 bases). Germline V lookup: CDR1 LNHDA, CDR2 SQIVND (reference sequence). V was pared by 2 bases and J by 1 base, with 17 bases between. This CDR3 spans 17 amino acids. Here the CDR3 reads CASSISQGRQKNTEAFF. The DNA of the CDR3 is TGTGCCAGTAGTATAAGCCAGGGACGGCAGAAGAACACTGAAGCTTTCTTT. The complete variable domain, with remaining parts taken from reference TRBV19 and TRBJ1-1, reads DGGITQSPKYLFRKEGQNVTLSCEQNLNHDAMYWYRQDPGQGLRLIYYSQIVNDFQKGDIAEGYSVSREKKESFPLTVTSAQKNPTAFYLCASSISQGRQKNTEAFFGQGTRLTVV.

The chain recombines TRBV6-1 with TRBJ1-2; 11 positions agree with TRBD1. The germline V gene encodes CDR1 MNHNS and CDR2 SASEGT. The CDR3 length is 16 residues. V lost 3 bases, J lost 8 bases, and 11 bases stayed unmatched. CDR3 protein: CASSDPGQGARRGYTF. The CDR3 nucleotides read TGTGCCAGCAGTGACCCAGGACAGGGGGCAAGGAGGGGCTACACCTTC.

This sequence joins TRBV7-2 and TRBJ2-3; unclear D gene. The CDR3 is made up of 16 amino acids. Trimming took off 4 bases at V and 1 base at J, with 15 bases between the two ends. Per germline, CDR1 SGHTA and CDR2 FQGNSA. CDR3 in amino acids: CASSSGPQSGTDTQYF. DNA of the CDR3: TGTGCCAGCAGCTCCGGGCCCCAAAGCGGCACAGATACGCAGTATTTT.

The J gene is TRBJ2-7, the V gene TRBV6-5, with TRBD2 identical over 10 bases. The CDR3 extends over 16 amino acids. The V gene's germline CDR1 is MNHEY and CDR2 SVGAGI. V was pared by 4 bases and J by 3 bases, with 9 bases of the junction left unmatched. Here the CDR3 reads CASSLPSGGANYEQYF. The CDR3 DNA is TGTGCCAGCAGTTTACCTAGCGGGGGTGCAAACTACGAGCAGTACTTC.

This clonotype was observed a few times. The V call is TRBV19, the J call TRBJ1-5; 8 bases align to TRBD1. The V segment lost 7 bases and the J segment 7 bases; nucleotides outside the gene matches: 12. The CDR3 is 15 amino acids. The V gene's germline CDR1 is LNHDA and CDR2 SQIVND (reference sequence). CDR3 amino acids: CASTQSPGGAQPQHF. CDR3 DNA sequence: TGTGCCAGTACCCAAAGCCCAGGGGGCGCCCAGCCCCAGCATTTT.

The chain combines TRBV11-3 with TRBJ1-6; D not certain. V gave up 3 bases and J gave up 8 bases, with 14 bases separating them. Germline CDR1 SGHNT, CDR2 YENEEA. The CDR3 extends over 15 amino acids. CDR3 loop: CASSLGLLGYSPLHF. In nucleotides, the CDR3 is TGTGCCAGCAGCTTGGGGTTGTTAGGATATTCACCCCTCCACTTT.

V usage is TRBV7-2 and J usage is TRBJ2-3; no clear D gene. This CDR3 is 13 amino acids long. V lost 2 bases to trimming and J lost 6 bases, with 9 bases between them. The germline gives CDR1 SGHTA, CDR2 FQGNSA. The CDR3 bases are TGTGCCAGCAGCTTAAGTGCGGCGGATACGCAGTATTTT. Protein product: CASSLSAADTQYF.

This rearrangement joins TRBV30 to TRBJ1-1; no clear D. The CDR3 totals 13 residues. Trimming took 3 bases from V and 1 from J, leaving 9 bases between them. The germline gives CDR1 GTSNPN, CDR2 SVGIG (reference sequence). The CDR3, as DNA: TGTGCCTGGAGGGGTGATAGGAACACTGAAGCTTTCTTT. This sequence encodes CAWRGDRNTEAFF.

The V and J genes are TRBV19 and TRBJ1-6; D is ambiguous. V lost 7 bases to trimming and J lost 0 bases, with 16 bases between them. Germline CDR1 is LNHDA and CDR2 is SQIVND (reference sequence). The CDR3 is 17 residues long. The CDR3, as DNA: TGTGCCAGTACCGCGATTGGTACGAGCTCCTATAATTCACCCCTCCACTTT. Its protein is CASTAIGTSSYNSPLHF.

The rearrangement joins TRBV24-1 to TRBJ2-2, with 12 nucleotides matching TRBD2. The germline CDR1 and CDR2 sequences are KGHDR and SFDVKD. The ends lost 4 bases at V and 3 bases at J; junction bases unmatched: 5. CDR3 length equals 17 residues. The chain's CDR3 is CATSDTSGGPHTGELFF. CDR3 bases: TGTGCCACCAGTGACACTAGCGGGGGGCCTCACACCGGGGAGCTGTTTTTT.

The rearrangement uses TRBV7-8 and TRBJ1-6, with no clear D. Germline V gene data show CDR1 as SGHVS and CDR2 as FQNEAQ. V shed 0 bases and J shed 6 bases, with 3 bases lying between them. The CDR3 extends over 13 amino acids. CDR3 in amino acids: CASSLAANSPLHF. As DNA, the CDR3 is TGTGCCAGCAGCTTAGCGGCTAATTCACCCCTCCACTTT.